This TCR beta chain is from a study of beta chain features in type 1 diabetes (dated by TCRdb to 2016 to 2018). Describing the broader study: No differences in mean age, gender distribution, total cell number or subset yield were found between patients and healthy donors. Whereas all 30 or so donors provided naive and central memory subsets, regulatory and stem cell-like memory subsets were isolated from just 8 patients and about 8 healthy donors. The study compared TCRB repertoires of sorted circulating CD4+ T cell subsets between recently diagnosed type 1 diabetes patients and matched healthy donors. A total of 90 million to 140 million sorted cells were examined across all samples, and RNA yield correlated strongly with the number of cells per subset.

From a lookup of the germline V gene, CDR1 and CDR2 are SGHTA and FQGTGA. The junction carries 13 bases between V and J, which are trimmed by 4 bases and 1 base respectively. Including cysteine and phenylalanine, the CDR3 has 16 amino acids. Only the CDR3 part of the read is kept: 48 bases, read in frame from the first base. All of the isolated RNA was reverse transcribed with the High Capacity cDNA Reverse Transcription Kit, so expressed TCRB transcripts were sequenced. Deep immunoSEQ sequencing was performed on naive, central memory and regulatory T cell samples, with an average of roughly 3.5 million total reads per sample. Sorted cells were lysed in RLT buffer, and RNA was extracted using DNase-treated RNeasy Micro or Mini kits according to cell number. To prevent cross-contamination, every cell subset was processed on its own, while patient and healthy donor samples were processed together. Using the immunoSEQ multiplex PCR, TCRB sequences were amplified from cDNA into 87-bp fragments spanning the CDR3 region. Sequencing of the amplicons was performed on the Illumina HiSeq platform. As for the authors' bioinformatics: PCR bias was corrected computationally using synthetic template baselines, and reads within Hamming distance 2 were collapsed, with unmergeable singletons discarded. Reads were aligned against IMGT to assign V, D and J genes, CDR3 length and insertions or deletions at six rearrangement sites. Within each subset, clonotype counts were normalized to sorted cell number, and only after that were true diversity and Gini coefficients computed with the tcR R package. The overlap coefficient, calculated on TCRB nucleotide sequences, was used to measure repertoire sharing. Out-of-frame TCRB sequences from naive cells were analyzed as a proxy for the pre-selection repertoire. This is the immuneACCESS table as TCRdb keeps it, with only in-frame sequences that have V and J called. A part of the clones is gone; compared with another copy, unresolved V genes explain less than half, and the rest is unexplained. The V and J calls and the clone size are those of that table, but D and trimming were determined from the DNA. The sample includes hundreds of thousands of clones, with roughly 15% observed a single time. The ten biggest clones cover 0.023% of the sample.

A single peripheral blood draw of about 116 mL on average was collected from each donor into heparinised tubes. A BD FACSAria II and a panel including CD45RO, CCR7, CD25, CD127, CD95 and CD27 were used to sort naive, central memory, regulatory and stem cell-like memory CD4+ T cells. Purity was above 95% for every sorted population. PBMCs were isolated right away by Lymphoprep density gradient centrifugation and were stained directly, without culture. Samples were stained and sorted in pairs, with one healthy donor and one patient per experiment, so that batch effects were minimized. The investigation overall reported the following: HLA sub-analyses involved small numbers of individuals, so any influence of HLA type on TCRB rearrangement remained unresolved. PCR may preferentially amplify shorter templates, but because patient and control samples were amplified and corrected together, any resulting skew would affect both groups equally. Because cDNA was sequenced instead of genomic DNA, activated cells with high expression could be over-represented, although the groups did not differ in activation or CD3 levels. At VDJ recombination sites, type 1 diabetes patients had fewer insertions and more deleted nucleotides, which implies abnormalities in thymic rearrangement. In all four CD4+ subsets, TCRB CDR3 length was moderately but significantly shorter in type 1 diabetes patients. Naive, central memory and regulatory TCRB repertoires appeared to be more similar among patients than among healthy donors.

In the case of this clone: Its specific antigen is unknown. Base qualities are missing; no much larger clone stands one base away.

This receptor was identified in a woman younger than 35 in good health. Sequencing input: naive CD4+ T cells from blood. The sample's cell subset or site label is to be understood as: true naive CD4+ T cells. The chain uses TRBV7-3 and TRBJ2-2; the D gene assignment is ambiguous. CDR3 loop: CASSSTPSGNTGELFF. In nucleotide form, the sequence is TGTGCCAGCAGCTCAACCCCATCGGGGAACACCGGGGAGCTGTTTTTT.